Sequencing of this T cell receptor (beta chain) was carried out in a study of blood T cell repertoires in COVID-19. Study overall: The samples span acute and convalescent COVID-19 from the United States, Italy and Spain.

The CDR3 is 12 amino acids. Trimming removed 10 bases at V and 3 bases at J, with 9 bases between. The protocol was immunoSEQ multiplex PCR, while the TCRdb copy is restricted to in-frame clones and leaves out a portion. The sample has under 300,000 clones; 80% to 90% are singletons. This receptor was identified in a woman in her 70s with COVID-19, enrolled during active disease. The V gene is TRBV12-3 or TRBV12-4, the J gene TRBJ2-2, with D perhaps matching TRBD2 (5 bases). The sequenced material came from peripheral blood. The CDR3 is CATGIYTGELFF. The CDR3 DNA reads as TGTGCCACCGGGATTTACACCGGGGAGCTGTTTTTT.